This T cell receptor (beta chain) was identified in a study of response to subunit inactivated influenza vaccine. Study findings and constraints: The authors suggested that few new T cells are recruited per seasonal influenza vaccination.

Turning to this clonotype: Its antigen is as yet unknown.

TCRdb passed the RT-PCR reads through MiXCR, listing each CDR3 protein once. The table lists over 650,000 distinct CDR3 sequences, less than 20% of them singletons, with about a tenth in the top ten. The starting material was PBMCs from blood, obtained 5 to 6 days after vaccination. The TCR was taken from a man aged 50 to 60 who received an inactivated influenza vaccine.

The CDR3 DNA follows: TGTGCCAGCAGTTACTACGGGAGCCTTTACGAGCAGTACTTC. It specifies CASSYYGSLYEQYF. The gene calls are TRBV6-2 or TRBV6-3 and TRBJ2-7, with D maybe TRBD2 (6 bases). The CDR3 is 14 residues long. From germline, CDR1 is MNHEY and CDR2 SVGEGT. Trimming removed 1 base at V and 4 bases at J, with 11 bases between.